This record concerns one T cell receptor (beta chain) sequence. The antigen remains unidentified. The PCR employed 60 Vbeta primers together with 13 Jbeta primers. Sequencing was performed with immunoSEQ multiplex PCR; in TCRdb, only in-frame clones are kept and a portion is missing. This sample has 150,000 to 160,000 clones; around 75% occur once, and the top ten carry less than 8.5%. The data belong to a study of cytomegalovirus exposure and HLA in healthy donors. Across the whole study: There were 350 to 400 genotyped donors. Of these, 81% fell in the genetic ancestry cluster associated with self-reported Caucasian donors. The study's findings and limits: Most TCR sequences were uncommon, yet certain public TCRs appeared in many donors. It was approximately 150 TCR beta chains that were listed as cytomegalovirus-associated.

This CDR3 is built from 17 residues. Germline CDR1 SEHNR, CDR2 FQNEAQ (reference sequence). Unmatched junction bases numbered 10, after V lost 0 bases and J lost 2 bases. V gene TRBV7-9 combines with J gene TRBJ2-7; TRBD2 agrees at 7 bases. The sample was PBMCs. The source is a man aged 30 to 39 in good health and CMV-seropositive. In DNA, the CDR3 is TGTGCCAGCAGCTTAGCGAATACGTCTGCGGGAGCCTACGAGCAGTACTTC. This codes for CASSLANTSAGAYEQYF.